The subject of this entry is one TCR beta chain. The CDR3 sequence is 15 residues long. With 2 bases removed from V and 5 bases from J, the gap between germline ends came to 12 bases. Germline CDR1 SNHLY, CDR2 FYNNEI. Assay: immunoSEQ multiplex PCR; the TCRdb copy retains only in-frame clones and omits some. The data contain about 120,000 clones, around nine tenths of them singletons. These data come from a study of blood T cell repertoires in COVID-19. Study overall: Whether acute or convalescent, the COVID-19 samples came from the United States, Italy and Spain.

The V call is TRBV2, the J call TRBJ1-4; possible D gene TRBD1, 6 bases. Sequenced sample: peripheral blood. This sequence originates from a man aged 60-69 years with COVID-19, enrolled during active disease. The CDR3, as DNA: TGTGCCAGCAGTGAAAGACGGGACAAGAATGAAAAACTGTTTTTT. Its translation: CASSERRDKNEKLFF.